This entry is about one TCR beta chain. The target antigen is unknown. This specimen belongs to a study of cytomegalovirus exposure and HLA in healthy donors. Primers: 60 Vbeta forward and 13 Jbeta reverse. Produced via immunoSEQ multiplex PCR; TCRdb's table is partial and in-frame only. The sample has some 200,000 clones, roughly 8.7% seen once. J was trimmed by 2 bases and V by 3 bases; bases with no gene match: 1. CDR1 is MNHNS and CDR2 is SASEGT in the germline V gene. CDR3 length: 14 amino acids. Study-wide findings and caveats: Presence/absence results assume similar sequencing depth per donor, which may not hold. As immune exposure information, only CMV serostatus was available.

The V gene is TRBV6-1, the J gene TRBJ1-5; 7 bases fit TRBD1. This receptor was obtained from a woman in her thirties in good health and CMV-seropositive. Sequenced material: PBMCs. CDR3 protein: CASSETGRNQPQHF. Written as DNA, the CDR3 is TGTGCCAGCAGTGAGACAGGGCGCAATCAGCCCCAGCATTTT.